The 20 T cell receptor beta chains below come from one sample, sequenced in a study of OX40 agonist ivuxolimab in advanced cancers. Sequencing was performed with immunoSEQ multiplex PCR; in TCRdb, only in-frame clones are kept and a portion is missing. The sample records nearly 50,000 clones, roughly 90% being singletons. Specimen: CD4+ or CD8+ T cells sorted from blood, collected in a trial of the OX40 agonist ivuxolimab. The receptors derive from an adult with an advanced solid tumor such as melanoma, head and neck, liver or kidney cancer.

This clone has only one observation. V gene TRBV4-1 combines with J gene TRBJ2-1, with no clear D. Germline V gives CDR1 MGHRA, CDR2 YSYEKL. The CDR3 is 13 amino acids. The V end was cut by 4 bases, the J end by 4 bases, with 8 bases between. The CDR3 nucleotides read TGCGCCAGCAGCCTTAACGCGTACAATGAGCAGTTCTTC. Amino acid sequence: CASSLNAYNEQFF.

The CDR3 bases are TGTGCCAGTAGTATCTTCGGGACGGGCAATCAGCCCCAGCATTTT. Translating gives CASSIFGTGNQPQHF. The chain links TRBV19 to TRBJ1-5; D perhaps matches TRBD1 (5 bases). The CDR3 has 15 residues. Deletions cut 3 bases from V and 2 bases from J, with 11 bases between. Looked up from germline, CDR1 is LNHDA and CDR2 is SQIVND (reference sequence).

J is TRBJ2-7 and V is TRBV5-1, with TRBD2 identical over 11 bases. This CDR3 has 14 residues. V shed 3 bases and J 6 bases; nucleotides not matched to a gene: 5. CDR1 is SGHRS, CDR2 YFSETQ, per germline. The CDR3 region is CASSYSGGAGEQYF. CDR3 coding DNA: TGCGCCAGCAGCTATAGCGGGGGGGCCGGCGAGCAGTACTTC.

The chain has TRBV5-4 and TRBJ1-4; 7 nucleotides line up with TRBD1. CDR1 is SGHNT and CDR2 is YYREEE in the germline V gene (reference sequence). The trim removed 2 bases at V and 3 bases at J, leaving 4 bases unmatched. The CDR3 is made up of 15 amino acids. CDR3 nucleotides: TGTGCCAGCAGCTTCACCGGGACAGCTAATGAAAAACTGTTTTTT. Its protein product is CASSFTGTANEKLFF.

The V and J genes are TRBV29-1 and TRBJ2-5; 10 bases line up with TRBD1. The CDR3 sequence is 13 residues long. CDR1 and CDR2 (germline): SQVTM, ANQGSEA. The CDR3 DNA reads as TGCAGTAAGACAGGGGGCGCGGGGGAGACCCAGTACTTC. It yields the protein CSKTGGAGETQYF.

The V call is TRBV5-1, the J call TRBJ2-3, with 16 bases aligning to TRBD2. The CDR3 runs 19 residues. CDR1 is SGHRS and CDR2 is YFSETQ in the germline V gene. J was trimmed by 0 bases and V by 4 bases; bases with no gene match: 8. The CDR3 loop reads CASSVPGLAGGLSTDTQYF. CDR3 coding DNA: TGCGCCAGCAGCGTACCGGGACTAGCGGGGGGGCTTAGCACAGATACGCAGTATTTT.

The V call is TRBV13, the J call TRBJ2-7, with D possibly TRBD1 on 5 matching bases. CDR1 and CDR2 from the germline V gene are PRHDT and FYEKMQ (reference sequence). This CDR3 is built from 13 residues. Deletions cut 5 bases from V and 7 bases from J, with 15 bases between. DNA of the CDR3: TGTGCCAGCAGCCAGAGACAGTTCTGGGAGCAGTACTTC. Translation gives CASSQRQFWEQYF.

V gene TRBV27 combines with J gene TRBJ2-7, with 7 bases lining up with TRBD2. The CDR3 spans 13 residues. V shed 2 bases, J shed 3 bases, and the junction held 1 base outside the gene matches. CDR1 and CDR2 (germline): MNHEY, SMNVEV (reference sequence). In DNA, the CDR3 is TGTGCCAGCAGTTTAGCGGGGGTCTACGAGCAGTACTTC. Translating gives CASSLAGVYEQYF.

V usage is TRBV6-1 and J usage is TRBJ1-5, with D unresolved. The germline V gene encodes CDR1 MNHNS and CDR2 SASEGT. The CDR3 is 13 amino acids. V lost 4 bases, J lost 6 bases, and 10 bases lay in between. As DNA, the CDR3 is TGTGCCAGCAGTGTAGGGAGCGGTCAGCCCCAGCATTTT. This translates into CASSVGSGQPQHF.

This clone has just a few counts. The chain's CDR3 is CATSTGQSLRGSPEAFF. CDR3 in DNA: TGTGCCACCAGCACAGGACAGTCTTTACGAGGTAGTCCTGAAGCTTTCTTT. The chain uses TRBV15 and TRBJ1-1; D might be TRBD1 (6 bases). V was trimmed by 4 bases and J by 6 bases, leaving 24 bases between them. This CDR3 region has 17 residues. Germline V gives CDR1 LNHNV, CDR2 YYDKDF (reference sequence).

V and J are TRBV5-6 and TRBJ1-3; the match to TRBD1 covers 8 bases. This CDR3 is 15 amino acids long. Looked up from germline, CDR1 is SGHDT and CDR2 is YYEEEE. With V trimmed by 3 bases and J by 2 bases, 4 bases remained unmatched. The CDR3 protein is CASSSDRVAGNTIYF. The CDR3 DNA is TGTGCCAGCAGCTCGGACAGGGTCGCTGGAAACACCATATATTTT. Full variable domain (missing parts from reference TRBV5-6 and TRBJ1-3): DAGVTQSPTHLIKTRGQQVTLRCSPKSGHDTVSWYQQALGQGPQFIFQYYEEEERQRGNFPDRFSGHQFPNYSSELNVNALLLGDSALYLCASSSDRVAGNTIYFGEGSWLTVV.

The chain joins TRBV28 to TRBJ2-1, with D tentatively TRBD2 (7 bases). Deletions cut 1 base from V and 6 bases from J, with 16 bases between. Germline V lookup: CDR1 MDHEN, CDR2 SYDVKM. The CDR3 has 16 residues. CDR3 coding DNA: TGTGCCAGCAGTTTATCCCCTCGGGGGGCGAGCAATGAGCAGTTCTTC. It translates to CASSLSPRGASNEQFF.

J is TRBJ2-7 and V is TRBV11-1, with D hard to call. Germline lookup yields CDR1 SGHAT and CDR2 FQDESV (reference sequence). V lost 1 base and J 2 bases, leaving 9 bases between the germline ends. This CDR3 comprises 14 residues. In DNA form, the CDR3 reads TGTGCCAGCAGCTTAGGGCCTAGGGCCTACGAGCAGTACTTC. Its protein product is CASSLGPRAYEQYF.

The chain couples TRBV9 to TRBJ2-2; 8 bases match TRBD2. Germline-derived CDR1 and CDR2 are SGDLS and YYNGEE. V shed 1 base, J shed 0 bases, and the junction held 11 bases outside the gene matches. This CDR3 has 19 amino acids. Here the CDR3 DNA reads TGTGCCAGCAGCGTACCTAAGATCCTTAGCGGGGCGAACACCGGGGAGCTGTTTTTT. Translating gives CASSVPKILSGANTGELFF.

This clone was found once. Written as DNA, the CDR3 is TGTGCCAGCAACCAGAGTCCTAGCACAGATACGCAGTATTTT. Its translation is CASNQSPSTDTQYF. The chain has TRBV6-6 and TRBJ2-3; D gene ambiguous. The V end lost 7 bases, the J end lost 0 bases, and 11 bases lay between the germline ends. The CDR3 consists of 14 residues. The germline gives CDR1 MNHNY, CDR2 SVGAGI (reference sequence).

The chain has TRBV7-9 and TRBJ2-3; 11 bases are shared with TRBD2. The CDR3 covers 15 residues. The trim removed 8 bases at V and 6 bases at J, leaving 10 bases unmatched. Per the germline V gene, CDR1 is SEHNR and CDR2 is FQNEAQ (reference sequence). CDR3 sequence (DNA): TGTGCCAGCCCGGATGGGACTAGCGGCCCCGATACGCAGTATTTT. It yields the protein CASPDGTSGPDTQYF.

This clone was picked up one time. CDR3 sequence: CASSQDLSGGQETQYF. The CDR3 nucleotides are TGCGCCAGCAGCCAAGATCTTAGCGGGGGTCAAGAGACCCAGTACTTC. V gene TRBV4-3 combines with J gene TRBJ2-5; 9 nucleotides align to TRBD2. Per germline, CDR1 LGHNA and CDR2 YSLEER. The CDR3 is made up of 16 amino acids. The J segment lost 2 bases and the V segment lost 0 bases, leaving 4 bases of the junction unmatched.

This chain joins TRBV29-1 and TRBJ2-1, with D perhaps matching TRBD1 (6 bases). The germline CDR1 and CDR2 sequences are SQVTM and ANQGSEA. The CDR3 length is 15 residues. The V end lost 0 bases, the J end lost 3 bases, and 12 bases lay between the germline ends. The CDR3 nucleotides are TGCAGCGTTGAAGAATCTGGACAGCTCTACAATGAGCAGTTCTTC. Amino acid sequence: CSVEESGQLYNEQFF.

This rearrangement joins TRBV6-5 to TRBJ2-1; TRBD1 is a possible D gene (5 bases). This CDR3 region has 15 residues. Germline V CDR1 and CDR2: MNHEY, SVGAGI. Between the trimmed V and J ends, which lost 2 bases and 0 bases, there was a span of 8 bases. CDR3 bases: TGTGCCAGCAGTTACGGGGCCAACTCCTACAATGAGCAGTTCTTC. It specifies CASSYGANSYNEQFF.

The chain employs TRBV2 and TRBJ2-1; D not certain. The CDR3 runs to 13 residues. Germline V gene sequence: CDR1 SNHLY, CDR2 FYNNEI. The V gene lost 7 bases and the J gene lost 2 bases, with 9 bases spanning the gap. This chain's CDR3 is CASIFDAYNEQFF. In nucleotides, the CDR3 is TGTGCCAGCATTTTTGACGCCTACAATGAGCAGTTCTTC.